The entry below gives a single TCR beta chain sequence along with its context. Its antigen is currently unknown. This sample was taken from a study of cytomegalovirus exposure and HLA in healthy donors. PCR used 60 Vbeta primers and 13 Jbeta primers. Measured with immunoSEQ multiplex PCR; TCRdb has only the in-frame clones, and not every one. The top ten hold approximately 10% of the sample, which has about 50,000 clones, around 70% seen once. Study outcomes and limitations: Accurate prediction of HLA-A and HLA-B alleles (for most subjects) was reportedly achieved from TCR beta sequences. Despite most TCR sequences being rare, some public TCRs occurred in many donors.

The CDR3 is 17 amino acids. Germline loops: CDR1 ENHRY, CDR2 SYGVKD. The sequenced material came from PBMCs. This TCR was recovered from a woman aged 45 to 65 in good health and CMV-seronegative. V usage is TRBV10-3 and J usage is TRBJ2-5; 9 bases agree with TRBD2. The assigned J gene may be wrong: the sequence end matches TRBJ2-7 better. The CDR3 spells CAISESTFSGSNYEQYF. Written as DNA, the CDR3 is TGTGCCATCAGTGAGAGCACCTTTAGCGGGAGTAACTACGAGCAGTACTTC.